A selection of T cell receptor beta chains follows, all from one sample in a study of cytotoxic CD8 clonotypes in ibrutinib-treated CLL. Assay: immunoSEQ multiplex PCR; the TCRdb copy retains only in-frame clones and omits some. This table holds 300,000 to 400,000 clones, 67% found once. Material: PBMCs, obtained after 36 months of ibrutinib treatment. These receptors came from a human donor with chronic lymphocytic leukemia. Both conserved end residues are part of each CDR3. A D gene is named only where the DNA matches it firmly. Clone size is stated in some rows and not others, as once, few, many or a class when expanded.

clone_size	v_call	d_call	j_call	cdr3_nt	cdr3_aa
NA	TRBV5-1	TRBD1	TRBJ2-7	TGCGCCAGCAGCTCAATTGGGACAGTCTCCTACGAGCAGTACTTC	CASSSIGTVSYEQYF
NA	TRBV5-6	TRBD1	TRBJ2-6	TGTGCCAGCAGCTTGTTTGGGACAGGGGTCTCTGGGGCCAACGTCCTGACTTTC	CASSLFGTGVSGANVLTF
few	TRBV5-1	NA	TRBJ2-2	TGCGCCAGCAGCCGAACAGGCGGGGAGCTGTTTTTT	CASSRTGGELFF
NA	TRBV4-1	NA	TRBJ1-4	TGCGCCAGCAGCGGGGAAAAACTGTTTTTT	CASSGEKLFF
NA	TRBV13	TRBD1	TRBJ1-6	TGTGCCAGCAGGAACCGACAGGGTGGCAATGGTGGAAATTCACCCCTCCACTTT	CASRNRQGGNGGNSPLHF
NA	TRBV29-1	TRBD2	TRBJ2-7	TGCAGCGTTGAAATGGGGACTACCTACGAGCAGTACTTC	CSVEMGTTYEQYF
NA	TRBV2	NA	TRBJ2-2	TGTGCCAGCAGCCCAATATTCGGGGAGCTGTTTTTT	CASSPIFGELFF
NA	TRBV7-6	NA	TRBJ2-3	TGTGCCAGCAGCCCCAGGTGGGGCGGGGGCCTCACCGCGCAGTATTTT	CASSPRWGGGLTAQYF
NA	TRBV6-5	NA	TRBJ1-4	TGTGCCAGCAGCGAGGGGACCCCGGGAATGGAAAAACTGTTTTTT	CASSEGTPGMEKLFF
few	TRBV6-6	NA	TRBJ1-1	TGTGCCAGCAGTTACCCATACGACACTGAAGCTTTCTTT	CASSYPYDTEAFF
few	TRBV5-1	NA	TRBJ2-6	TGCGCCAGCAGCTTGTACCAGGGGTCTGGGGCCAACGTCCTGACTTTC	CASSLYQGSGANVLTF
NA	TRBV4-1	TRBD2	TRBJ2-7	TGCGCCAGCAGCCCCCTTAGCGGGAGGGTCTGGCACGAGCAGTACTTC	CASSPLSGRVWHEQYF
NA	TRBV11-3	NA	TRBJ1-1	TGTGCCAGCAGCCCCCGGGCGGCGACCCCCGTTATCACTGAAGCTTTCTTT	CASSPRAATPVITEAFF
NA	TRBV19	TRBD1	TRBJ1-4	TGTGCCAGTAGTCAACAGGGGTTTTTTGAAAAACTGTTTTTT	CASSQQGFFEKLFF
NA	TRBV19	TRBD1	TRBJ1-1	TGTGCCAGTACCTTCGACAGGGTGGTCACTGAAGCTTTCTTT	CASTFDRVVTEAFF
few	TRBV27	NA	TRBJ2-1	TGTGCCAGCAGTTTAGTGAAACTAGTCAGGAATGAGCAGTTCTTC	CASSLVKLVRNEQFF
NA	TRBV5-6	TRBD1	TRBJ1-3	TGTGCCAGCAGCTTGAGGACAGGGGTTTTCACTGGAAACACCATATATTTT	CASSLRTGVFTGNTIYF
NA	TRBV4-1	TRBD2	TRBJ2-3	TGCGCCAGCAGCCCTTGGGAACTAGCGGTAGTCACAGATACGCAGTATTTT	CASSPWELAVVTDTQYF